The table lists the clone carrying this TCR beta chain with a count of one. The data derive from a study of blood T cell repertoires in COVID-19. The wider study: Some COVID-19 samples were acute and others convalescent; all came from the United States, Italy and Spain. T cells, B-cell-depleted T cells, or PBMCs provided the cDNA or gDNA that served as material.

In the authors' methods: Nucleated cell counts were estimated from reference gene primer amplification. TCRdb keeps only in-frame clones here, not all; method: immunoSEQ multiplex PCR. V and J calls and clone size are copied from that table; D and trimming were computed from the DNA. The data show around 280,000 clones, roughly 87% seen once. The material sequenced was peripheral blood. The sequence derives from a woman aged 45-59 years who had recovered from COVID-19.

The CDR3 region is CASSPGHSYEQYF. CDR3 in DNA: TGTGCCAGCAGTCCCGGACACTCCTACGAGCAGTACTTC. J is TRBJ2-7 and V is TRBV27; weak D call: TRBD1 (5 bases). Germline CDR1 reads MNHEY; CDR2 reads SMNVEV (reference sequence). This CDR3 is 13 amino acids long. With 5 bases removed from V and 0 bases from J, the gap between germline ends came to 8 bases.